The T cell receptor (beta chain) under discussion was sequenced for a study of chemoradiotherapy in HPV16-positive cancers. Study-wide results and limits: In HPV16-positive patients, HPV-responsive T-cell expansion tracked better recurrence-free survival. HPV-specific T cells were functionally defined from only a couple of HPV16-positive patients.

A remark on this clone: No antigen is known for it.

Germline CDR1 and CDR2: SEHNR and FQNEAQ (reference sequence). The V gene lost 5 bases and the J gene lost 0 bases, with 6 bases spanning the gap. This CDR3 has 13 amino acids. Some clones are missing from TCRdb's copy, which holds only in-frame ones; the method was immunoSEQ multiplex PCR. This repertoire shows tens of thousands of clones, over 85% found once; its top ten account for approximately 6.2%. The receptor was derived from a human donor with HPV-associated anogenital cancer. The gene calls are TRBV7-9 and TRBJ2-3; D not resolved. The sample in question was blood, obtained from a patient who underwent chemoradiotherapy. CDR3 in amino acids: CASSPYSTDTQYF. CDR3 bases: TGTGCCAGCAGCCCTTATAGCACAGATACGCAGTATTTT.